This T cell receptor (beta chain) was identified in a study of blood T cell repertoires in COVID-19. For the study at large: Researchers got acute and convalescent COVID-19 samples from the United States, Italy and Spain. Nucleic acid was either cDNA or gDNA, and it came from T cells, B-cell-depleted T cells, or PBMCs.

This CDR3 has 16 residues. Unmatched junction bases numbered 7, after V lost 5 bases and J lost 0 bases. Looked up from germline, CDR1 is MDHEN and CDR2 is SYDVKM. Original analysis: Reference gene primer amplification in the assay estimated nucleated cell counts. Clones were read by immunoSEQ multiplex PCR, and TCRdb kept only the in-frame ones, dropping some. Clonal size and the V and J genes are those of that table, whereas D and trimming came from the DNA. The sample records under 250,000 clones, 80% to 85% being singletons. The specimen sequenced was peripheral blood. This TCR was sampled from a woman aged 18-29 years with acute or convalescent COVID-19. The J gene is TRBJ2-1, the V gene TRBV28; 7 bases agree with TRBD2. CDR3 sequence: CASSDPASGSYNEQFF. The CDR3 DNA reads TGTGCCAGCAGTGACCCCGCTAGCGGCTCCTACAATGAGCAGTTCTTC.